What follows is one TCR beta chain and its context. Its antigen is as yet unknown. The sample comes from a study of cytomegalovirus exposure and HLA in healthy donors. Study-wide points: Usually a TCR sequence was rare, but some public TCRs were found in many donors. The study labeled 150 to 200 TCR beta chains cytomegalovirus-associated.

Profiled with immunoSEQ multiplex PCR; TCRdb holds only in-frame clones, not every one. In the table there are 150,000 to 200,000 clones, approximately 87% of which are singletons. CDR3 length: 14 amino acids. J was trimmed by 8 bases and V by 2 bases; bases with no gene match: 4. Per germline, CDR1 SGHVS and CDR2 FNYEAQ. Among the 120 subjects of the validation cohort, separate from the approximately 660-subject first cohort, were the donors. The chain links TRBV7-6 to TRBJ2-1; 9 nucleotides align to TRBD1. Sequencing was performed on PBMCs. The sequence derives from a woman aged 25 to 39 in good health and CMV-seronegative. The CDR3 bases are TGTGCCAGCAGCTTAAACAGGGGGCAAGATGAGCAGTTCTTC. The encoded protein is CASSLNRGQDEQFF.